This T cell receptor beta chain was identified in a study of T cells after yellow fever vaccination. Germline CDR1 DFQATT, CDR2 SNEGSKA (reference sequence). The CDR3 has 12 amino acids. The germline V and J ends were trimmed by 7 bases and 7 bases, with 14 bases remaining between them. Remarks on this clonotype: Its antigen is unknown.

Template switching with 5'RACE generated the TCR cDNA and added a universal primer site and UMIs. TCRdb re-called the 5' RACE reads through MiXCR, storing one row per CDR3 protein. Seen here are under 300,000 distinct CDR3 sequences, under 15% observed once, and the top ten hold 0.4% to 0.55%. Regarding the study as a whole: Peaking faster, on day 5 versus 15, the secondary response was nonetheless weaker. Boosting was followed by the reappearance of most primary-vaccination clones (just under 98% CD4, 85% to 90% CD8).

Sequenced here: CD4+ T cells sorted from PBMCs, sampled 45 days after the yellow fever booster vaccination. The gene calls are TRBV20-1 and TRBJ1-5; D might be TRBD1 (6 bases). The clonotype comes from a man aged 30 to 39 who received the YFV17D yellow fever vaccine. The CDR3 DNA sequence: TGCAGTGTCCGACAGGCTCCCCAGCCCCAGCATTTT. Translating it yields CSVRQAPQPQHF.